This entry lists 23 T cell receptor beta chains sequenced from one sample in a study of cytomegalovirus exposure and HLA in healthy donors. Primers included in the PCR were 60 Vbeta and 13 Jbeta primers. The table came from immunoSEQ multiplex PCR; TCRdb's copy has only in-frame clones and leaves some out. This table has roughly 77,000 clones, nearly 80% appearing once. Sequenced material: PBMCs. Receptors were obtained from a man aged 35 to 55 in good health and CMV-seronegative.

J is TRBJ1-1 and V is TRBV30; 8 nucleotides agree with TRBD1. CDR1 and CDR2 from the germline V gene are GTSNPN and SVGIG (reference sequence). The V and J ends lost 0 bases and 0 bases, in that order; junction bases with no gene match: 9. This CDR3 has 17 amino acids. CDR3 sequence: CAWSVRQGRRLNTEAFF. CDR3 nucleotides: TGTGCCTGGAGTGTACGACAGGGGAGGAGATTGAACACTGAAGCTTTCTTT.

This chain links TRBV7-3 with TRBJ2-3; TRBD1 agrees at 7 bases. The CDR3 is 14 amino acids. The V and J ends lost 5 bases and 3 bases, in that order; junction bases with no gene match: 5. CDR1 is SGHTA, CDR2 FQGTGA, per germline. Here the CDR3 reads CASSRTGETDTQYF. The DNA of the CDR3 is TGTGCCAGCAGCCGTACAGGGGAAACAGATACGCAGTATTTT.

The rearrangement joins TRBV21-1 to TRBJ1-1; the D segment call TRBD1 is taken from the table without a DNA check. TRBV21-1 is a listed pseudogene. This CDR3 is 13 amino acids long. CDR3 nucleotide sequence: TGTGCCAGCAGCACACACCCGAACACTGAAGCTTTCTTT. Translation gives CASSTHPNTEAFF.

The V gene is TRBV7-9, the J gene TRBJ1-4; 7 nucleotides match TRBD1. The V and J ends lost 3 bases and 5 bases, in that order; junction bases with no gene match: 12. This CDR3 has 17 residues. Germline values: CDR1 SEHNR, CDR2 FQNEAQ (reference sequence). This CDR3 reads CASSLTGLPVRNEKLFF. The CDR3, as DNA: TGTGCCAGCAGCTTGACAGGGCTCCCCGTACGAAATGAAAAACTGTTTTTT.

The chain links TRBV5-1 to TRBJ1-6; D ambiguous. With 3 bases removed from V and 6 bases from J, the gap between germline ends came to 7 bases. The CDR3 loop spans 13 amino acids. CDR1 SGHRS and CDR2 YFSETQ come from the germline V gene. The CDR3 spells CASSSGLNSPLHF. For the CDR3, the DNA is TGCGCCAGCAGCTCAGGACTTAATTCACCCCTCCACTTT. The whole variable domain, filled in from reference TRBV5-1 and TRBJ1-6, reads KAGVTQTPRYLIKTRGQQVTLSCSPISGHRSVSWYQQTPGQGLQFLFEYFSETQRNKGNFPGRFSGRQFSNSRSEMNVSTLELGDSALYLCASSSGLNSPLHFGNGTRLTVT.

The rearrangement links TRBV15 to TRBJ2-4, with D tentatively TRBD2 (6 bases). The germline V gene has CDR1 LNHNV and CDR2 YYDKDF (reference sequence). Deletions cut 3 bases from V and 15 bases from J, with 15 bases between. The CDR3 is 12 amino acids. CDR3: CATSSSRGTRYF. CDR3 coding DNA: TGTGCCACCAGCAGTTCCCGTGGGACTCGGTACTTC.

This clone has just one count. The rearrangement uses TRBV28 and TRBJ1-2; D unresolved. Germline V gene sequence: CDR1 MDHEN, CDR2 SYDVKM. The CDR3 runs 13 residues. The V and J ends lost 3 bases and 4 bases respectively, with 9 bases between them. CDR3 amino acids: CASSFPASYGYTF. CDR3 coding DNA: TGTGCCAGCAGTTTCCCCGCCAGCTATGGCTACACCTTC.

The chain carries TRBV9 and TRBJ2-3; TRBD2 is a possible D gene (5 bases). Trimming left V 0 bases short and J 3 bases short, with 17 bases between. This CDR3 region has 17 residues. Germline V gives CDR1 SGDLS, CDR2 YYNGEE. The CDR3 DNA is TGTGCCAGCAGCGTAGTAGGAAGCGGAGGCGGGACAGATACGCAGTATTTT. It encodes CASSVVGSGGGTDTQYF.

The rearrangement joins TRBV19 to TRBJ2-7; D is unresolved. The CDR3 length is 16 residues. Germline CDR1 reads LNHDA; CDR2 reads SQIVND (reference sequence). Trimming left V 0 bases short and J 0 bases short, with 12 bases between. DNA for the CDR3: TGTGCCAGTAGTATAGAAGTGGGCCTGAGCTCCTACGAGCAGTACTTC. Its protein is CASSIEVGLSSYEQYF.

This chain connects TRBV29-1 to TRBJ2-3; a possible D gene is TRBD1 (6 bases). The CDR3 runs 13 residues. The V gene's germline CDR1 is SQVTM and CDR2 ANQGSEA. Trimming removed 7 bases from V and 4 bases from J, with 15 bases in between. The CDR3, as DNA: TGCAGCGCCACCGGACAGAGGGCAGATACGCAGTATTTT. This gives the protein CSATGQRADTQYF.

The V and J genes are TRBV7-9 and TRBJ2-2; no clear D gene. Trimming took off 4 bases at V and 0 bases at J, with 15 bases between the two ends. CDR3 size: 17 residues. Germline values: CDR1 SEHNR, CDR2 FQNEAQ (reference sequence). The CDR3 is CASSSSPRLPNTGELFF. The CDR3 DNA follows: TGTGCCAGCAGCTCATCCCCTAGATTGCCGAACACCGGGGAGCTGTTTTTT.

J is TRBJ2-4 and V is TRBV11-2, with 12 bases fitting TRBD1. The CDR3 loop spans 17 amino acids. Germline assignment: CDR1 SGHAT and CDR2 FQNNGV. The V gene end was trimmed by 1 base and the J gene end by 6 bases; junction bases not matched to a gene: 7. CDR3 amino acids: CASSLGPGQGAGNIQYF. The CDR3, as DNA: TGTGCCAGCAGCTTAGGACCGGGACAGGGGGCCGGAAACATTCAGTACTTC. The variable domain in full, with the rest retrieved from reference TRBV11-2 and TRBJ2-4, is EAGVAQSPRYKIIEKRQSVAFWCNPISGHATLYWYQQILGQGPKLLIQFQNNGVVDDSQLPKDRFSAERLKGVDSTLKIQPAKLEDSAVYLCASSLGPGQGAGNIQYFGAGTRLSVL.

The genes are TRBV28 and TRBJ2-7, with 8 bases lining up with TRBD2. Germline V gives CDR1 MDHEN, CDR2 SYDVKM. Trimming removed 7 bases from V and 4 bases from J; junction bases left unmatched: 9. The CDR3 covers 14 residues. DNA of the CDR3: TGTGCCAGCACCTCAGGCGGGAGGACTTACGAGCAGTACTTC. Translating it yields CASTSGGRTYEQYF.

This chain joins TRBV19 and TRBJ2-3; TRBD1 aligns across 10 bases. CDR1 is LNHDA and CDR2 is SQIVND in the germline V gene (reference sequence). CDR3 length equals 16 residues. The junction had 9 bases not matched to a gene; V was cut back by 7 bases and J by 2 bases. The CDR3 DNA sequence: TGTGCCAGTAACTCACCGACAGGGGGCCACACAGATACGCAGTATTTT. Residues: CASNSPTGGHTDTQYF.

This sequence joins TRBV4-2 and TRBJ1-4; 7 positions match TRBD1. The CDR3 is 16 amino acids. From germline, CDR1 is LGHNA and CDR2 YNFKEQ. With 4 bases clipped from V and 5 bases from J, the junction kept 10 bases outside the gene matches. The CDR3 spells CASSPSPGQPNEKLFF. For the CDR3, the DNA is TGTGCCAGCAGCCCTTCCCCGGGACAGCCAAATGAAAAACTGTTTTTT.

The chain recombines TRBV6-5 with TRBJ2-3, with TRBD1 as a possible D gene (5 bases). CDR1 is MNHEY and CDR2 is SVGAGI in the germline V gene. V dropped 2 bases and J dropped 0 bases, with 9 bases sitting between them. The CDR3 is 15 residues long. The CDR3 nucleotides read TGTGCCAGCAGTTACCGGCCAGGGAGCACAGATACGCAGTATTTT. It translates to CASSYRPGSTDTQYF.

The chain links TRBV29-1 to TRBJ2-2; TRBD1 might be the D (6 bases). The ends were cut back, 6 bases at V and 1 base at J, with 9 bases in the middle. Per the germline V gene, CDR1 is SQVTM and CDR2 is ANQGSEA. This CDR3 contains 13 residues. The CDR3 loop is CSVATGNTGELFF. CDR3 coding DNA: TGCAGCGTGGCGACAGGGAACACCGGGGAGCTGTTTTTT.

V and J are TRBV5-1 and TRBJ2-3, with 12 bases lining up with TRBD2. Germline trimming cut 4 bases from V and 3 bases from J; bases unmatched to any gene: 12. Germline V gene data show CDR1 as SGHRS and CDR2 as YFSETQ. CDR3 size: 18 residues. The CDR3 protein is CASSMTSGSLGMTDTQYF. The CDR3 nucleotides read TGCGCCAGCAGCATGACTAGCGGGAGTCTGGGGATGACAGATACGCAGTATTTT.

The rearrangement joins TRBV9 to TRBJ2-3, with TRBD2 identical over 7 bases. The CDR3 covers 18 residues. Losses at the gene ends were 6 bases for V and 3 bases for J; bases not matched to a gene: 19. From germline, CDR1 is SGDLS and CDR2 YYNGEE. The CDR3 spells CASTELGTTRRWTDTQYF. The CDR3, as DNA: TGTGCCAGCACCGAGTTAGGGACTACCCGGAGGTGGACAGATACGCAGTATTTT.

To note about this clone: Additional DNA sequences in this sample encode the identical CDR3. The J gene is TRBJ1-1, the V gene TRBV27; possibly TRBD1 for D (6 bases). The CDR3 is 13 amino acids. CDR1 and CDR2 (germline): MNHEY, SMNVEV (reference sequence). V lost 3 bases and J lost 4, with 9 bases in between. CDR3 bases: TGTGCCAGCAGTTTGAGGGGGAGCACTGAAGCTTTCTTT. This encodes CASSLRGSTEAFF.

V gene TRBV14 combines with J gene TRBJ2-2, with a weak D call TRBD2 (5 bases). Between the trimmed V and J ends, which lost 3 bases and 4 bases, there was a span of 15 bases. Per germline, CDR1 SGHDN and CDR2 FVKESK. The CDR3 extends over 16 amino acids. In DNA, the CDR3 is TGTGCCAGCAGCCATTCCCGGGCCACTAGCACCGGGGAGCTGTTTTTT. This sequence encodes CASSHSRATSTGELFF.

The CDR3: CASSQGRAGTSGYNEQFF. The CDR3, as DNA: TGTGCCAGCAGCCAAGGGAGGGCGGGGACTAGCGGATACAATGAGCAGTTCTTC. The chain employs TRBV4-2 and TRBJ2-1; 11 nucleotides match TRBD2. Germline V lookup: CDR1 LGHNA, CDR2 YNFKEQ. Unmatched junction bases numbered 9, after V lost 1 base and J lost 4 bases. The CDR3 has 18 amino acids.

J is TRBJ1-3 and V is TRBV6-1, with 8 nucleotides matching TRBD1. The length of the CDR3 is 13 residues. V shed 7 bases and J 4 bases; nucleotides not matched to a gene: 3. Germline CDR1 MNHNS, CDR2 SASEGT. CDR3 nucleotides: TGTGCCAGCACGACAGGGGCGGGAAACACCATATATTTT. Its translation: CASTTGAGNTIYF.